The 3 T cell receptor beta chains presented below share a single source sample, sequenced in a study of T cell responses to AZD1222 COVID-19 vaccine (dated by TCRdb to the early 2020s). Library preparation employed the immunoSEQ multiplex PCR assay. TCRdb took over this immuneACCESS table, retaining in-frame rearrangements with V and J assigned. Such tables are incomplete; in checked studies, under half of the missing clones stem from an unresolved V gene, and the remainder is unexplained. Within this sample are 150,000 to 200,000 clones, with around 94% of them counted one time only. The ten largest clones capture roughly 5% of the sample. The sample's time point label, decoded: about 28 days (+/-7) after the second vaccine dose. Specimen: peripheral blood, collected 28 days after the second AZD1222 dose. Receptors were obtained from an adult who received the AZD1222 COVID-19 vaccine.

For this clone: Other DNA sequences in the sample encode the same CDR3. The chain employs TRBV27 and TRBJ2-1; D might be TRBD1 (6 bases). Germline CDR1 MNHEY, CDR2 SMNVEV (reference sequence). CDR3 length equals 15 residues. V was pared by 2 bases and J by 3 bases, with 11 bases between. CDR3 nucleotides: TGTGCCAGCAGTTTAGGACAGTCCTTCTACAATGAGCAGTTCTTC. The encoded protein is CASSLGQSFYNEQFF.

V gene TRBV2 combines with J gene TRBJ2-5, with D possibly TRBD2 on 5 matching bases. The CDR3 is 15 residues long. Germline-derived CDR1 and CDR2 are SNHLY and FYNNEI. Trimming pared 1 base from V and 4 bases from J, leaving 13 bases between. DNA of the CDR3: TGTGCCAGCAGTGAAGGGCTAGCAGTCGGAGAGACCCAGTACTTC. Its translation is CASSEGLAVGETQYF.

The chain recombines TRBV6-5 with TRBJ1-1; D may be TRBD1 (5 bases). V lost 8 bases to trimming and J lost 4 bases, with 8 bases between them. Germline lookup yields CDR1 MNHEY and CDR2 SVGAGI. The CDR3 has 11 residues. In DNA, the CDR3 is TGTGCCAGCGAAAGGGGCACTGAAGCTTTCTTT. Its protein product is CASERGTEAFF.